Each of the 25 T cell receptor beta chains below was sequenced from the same sample in a study of cytomegalovirus exposure and HLA in healthy donors. Generated by immunoSEQ multiplex PCR, the TCRdb table keeps only in-frame clones and is missing some. The sample records roughly 100,000 clones, approximately 95% being singletons. Sequencing input: PBMCs. These receptors originate from a woman aged 18-35 years in good health and CMV-seronegative.

The J gene is TRBJ2-3, the V gene TRBV7-9; the match to TRBD2 covers 9 bases. This CDR3 contains 14 residues. The germline V gene has CDR1 SEHNR and CDR2 FQNEAQ (reference sequence). J lost 6 bases, V lost 0 bases, and 1 base had no gene match. The chain's CDR3 is CASSLAAGGDTQYF. CDR3 bases: TGTGCCAGCAGCTTAGCGGCGGGGGGGGATACGCAGTATTTT.

The chain couples TRBV9 to TRBJ1-2, with TRBD1 as a possible D gene (5 bases). Trimming stripped 0 bases from V and 0 bases from J, with 15 bases between. Looked up from germline, CDR1 is SGDLS and CDR2 is YYNGEE. This CDR3 has 17 residues. CDR3 nucleotide sequence: TGTGCCAGCAGCGTAGGGGGCGGGCGGGAAGCTAACTATGGCTACACCTTC. Translated: CASSVGGGREANYGYTF.

The genes are TRBV6-5 and TRBJ1-2, with 10 nucleotides matching TRBD1. This CDR3 comprises 14 residues. V gave up 2 bases and J gave up 7 bases; unmatched junction bases: 4. Germline V gene sequence: CDR1 MNHEY, CDR2 SVGAGI. CDR3 in amino acids: CASSYGTGVSGYTF. DNA of the CDR3: TGTGCCAGCAGTTACGGGACAGGGGTTAGTGGCTACACCTTC.

The V gene is TRBV6-5, the J gene TRBJ1-2; 9 nucleotides line up with TRBD1. The CDR3 sequence is 11 residues long. Germline trimming cut 10 bases from V and 12 bases from J; bases unmatched to any gene: 9. Germline values: CDR1 MNHEY, CDR2 SVGAGI. The CDR3 nucleotides are TGTGCCATCGGTTCCAGACAGGGGGACACCTTC. As protein: CAIGSRQGDTF.

This chain links TRBV21-1 with TRBJ2-3; the D segment call TRBD2 is taken from the table without a DNA check. TRBV21-1 is reported as a pseudogene. CDR3 length equals 20 residues. The CDR3 region is CASSKGSRTSGGAGTDTQYF. Written as DNA, the CDR3 is TGTGCCAGCAGCAAAGGCTCCAGGACTAGCGGGGGGGCCGGCACAGATACGCAGTATTTT.

The J gene is TRBJ2-3, the V gene TRBV11-2; 10 positions agree with TRBD2. The V segment lost 0 bases and the J segment 0 bases; nucleotides outside the gene matches: 9. The CDR3 totals 19 residues. The germline gives CDR1 SGHAT, CDR2 FQNNGV. CDR3 nucleotides: TGTGCCAGCAGCTTAGATCTTTTCGGACTAGCGGAGAGCACAGATACGCAGTATTTT. Amino acid sequence: CASSLDLFGLAESTDTQYF.

The rearrangement joins TRBV18 to TRBJ1-1, with 8 bases fitting TRBD1. The germline V gene encodes CDR1 KGHSH and CDR2 LQKENI. The length of the CDR3 is 15 residues. Trimming removed 3 bases from V and 0 bases from J; junction bases left unmatched: 3. CDR3 amino acids: CASSPSGQVNTEAFF. DNA of the CDR3: TGTGCCAGCTCACCTTCGGGACAGGTGAACACTGAAGCTTTCTTT.

This clone was seen just once. The chain couples TRBV19 to TRBJ2-1; 8 bases agree with TRBD2. The CDR3 loop spans 16 amino acids. The germline CDR1 and CDR2 sequences are LNHDA and SQIVND (reference sequence). V lost 5 bases, J lost 0 bases, and 6 bases stayed unmatched. DNA for the CDR3: TGTGCCAGTAGTTCCTCAGCGGGAGCCTCCTACAATGAGCAGTTCTTC. This sequence encodes CASSSSAGASYNEQFF.

The V gene is TRBV5-1, the J gene TRBJ2-1; 10 bases fit TRBD2. The V gene's germline CDR1 is SGHRS and CDR2 YFSETQ. Trimming took 7 bases from V and 6 from J; bases not matched to a gene: 10. The length of the CDR3 is 15 residues. The CDR3 sequence is CASRWRLAGVNEQFF. In nucleotides, the CDR3 is TGCGCCAGCCGCTGGAGACTAGCGGGCGTCAATGAGCAGTTCTTC.

V gene TRBV6-5 combines with J gene TRBJ2-1, with TRBD2 identical over 11 bases. There are 16 residues in the CDR3. Germline V gene lookup returns CDR1 MNHEY and CDR2 SVGAGI. With V trimmed by 2 bases and J by 5 bases, 5 bases remained unmatched. This CDR3 reads CASSYLGTSGHNEQFF. The CDR3 bases are TGTGCCAGCAGTTACCTCGGGACTAGCGGACACAATGAGCAGTTCTTC.

V gene TRBV19 combines with J gene TRBJ1-2, with D uncertain. CDR3 length equals 12 residues. Per germline, CDR1 LNHDA and CDR2 SQIVND (reference sequence). The V end was cut by 5 bases, the J end by 5 bases, with 9 bases between. The CDR3 sequence: CASSQQPYGYTF. The CDR3 DNA reads TGTGCCAGTAGTCAACAGCCATATGGCTACACCTTC.

V gene TRBV7-8 combines with J gene TRBJ2-1, with 9 bases that match TRBD2. The CDR3 extends over 15 amino acids. Germline V gives CDR1 SGHVS, CDR2 FQNEAQ. V shed 2 bases and J 9 bases; nucleotides not matched to a gene: 8. The CDR3 region has the DNA TGTGCCAGCAGCTTATCTGCGGGGGGGCACGTTGAGCAGTTCTTC. Residues: CASSLSAGGHVEQFF.

This clone was recorded only once. The V call is TRBV5-1, the J call TRBJ2-7; D is undetermined. Trimming stripped 0 bases from V and 0 bases from J, with 22 bases between. Germline CDR1 SGHRS, CDR2 YFSETQ. The CDR3 is made up of 19 amino acids. The CDR3 nucleotides are TGCGCCAGCAGCTTGGGAAGCAGGATGGGCTTAAAGAGCTCCTACGAGCAGTACTTC. This codes for CASSLGSRMGLKSSYEQYF.

This chain joins TRBV2 and TRBJ1-2, with a possible D match to TRBD1 (6 bases). Germline lookup yields CDR1 SNHLY and CDR2 FYNNEI. V was pared by 6 bases and J by 3 bases, with 14 bases between. CDR3 size: 14 residues. CDR3 residues: CASSPGQSHYGYTF. DNA for the CDR3: TGTGCCAGCAGCCCCGGACAGAGTCACTATGGCTACACCTTC.

V and J are TRBV5-1 and TRBJ1-2; D remains unclear. Germline CDR1 and CDR2: SGHRS and YFSETQ. Trimming stripped 4 bases from V and 0 bases from J, with 7 bases between. The CDR3 consists of 13 residues. The CDR3: CASSHGTNYGYTF. CDR3 bases: TGCGCCAGCAGCCACGGGACTAACTATGGCTACACCTTC.

With regard to this clone: Other DNA sequences in this specimen translate into the identical CDR3. This rearrangement joins TRBV6-1 to TRBJ2-3; 12 bases align to TRBD2. The CDR3 contains 15 residues. After removal of 2 bases from V and 4 bases from J, the junction contained 1 base not matched to a gene. Germline V CDR1 and CDR2: MNHNS, SASEGT. The CDR3: CASSELAGGPDTQYF. The CDR3 nucleotides are TGTGCCAGCAGTGAACTAGCGGGAGGGCCAGATACGCAGTATTTT.

CDR3 nucleotide sequence: TGTGCCAGCAGCTTAGTTGTCCTCTCCTACGAGCAGTACTTC. Translated, it gives CASSLVVLSYEQYF. The chain combines TRBV7-8 with TRBJ2-7; unclear D gene. V dropped 1 base and J dropped 0 bases, with 7 bases sitting between them. The germline gives CDR1 SGHVS, CDR2 FQNEAQ. The CDR3 totals 14 residues.

The chain uses TRBV7-9 and TRBJ2-7, with TRBD1 as a possible D gene (6 bases). This CDR3 spans 16 amino acids. V dropped 1 base and J dropped 2 bases, with 15 bases sitting between them. CDR1 and CDR2 from the germline V gene are SEHNR and FQNEAQ (reference sequence). The CDR3 nucleotides are TGTGCCAGCAGCTTAGGACTGGACAGCTCGACCTACGAGCAGTACTTC. Protein product: CASSLGLDSSTYEQYF. Looking up the rest from reference TRBV7-9 and TRBJ2-7 gives the full variable domain: DTGVSQNPRHKITKRGQNVTFRCDPISEHNRLYWYRQTLGQGPEFLTYFQNEAQLEKSRLLSDRFSAERPKGSFSTLEIQRTEQGDSAMYLCASSLGLDSSTYEQYFGPGTRLTVT.

The chain recombines TRBV7-2 with TRBJ2-1; a possible D gene is TRBD2 (6 bases). Per the germline V gene, CDR1 is SGHTA and CDR2 is FQGNSA. This CDR3 comprises 17 residues. Trimming cost V 2 bases and J 7 bases, with 21 bases left between them. CDR3 sequence: CASSLMRSGAGRNEQFF. CDR3 sequence (DNA): TGTGCCAGCAGCTTAATGAGGTCGGGTGCAGGGAGGAATGAGCAGTTCTTC.

The rearrangement uses TRBV7-6 and TRBJ2-2; tentative D call: TRBD1 (6 bases). CDR1 and CDR2 (germline): SGHVS, FNYEAQ. The CDR3 runs 13 residues. V lost 5 bases to trimming and J lost 5 bases, with 9 bases between them. In nucleotides, the CDR3 is TGTGCCAGCAGCCCTAGGGGGACCGGGGAGCTGTTTTTT. This sequence encodes CASSPRGTGELFF.

This chain's CDR3 is CATSPPSLVDNEQFF. The CDR3 DNA is TGTGCCACCTCCCCCCCCAGTCTAGTCGACAATGAGCAGTTCTTC. The rearrangement joins TRBV10-3 to TRBJ2-1; no definite D call. CDR3 length: 15 amino acids. Germline CDR1 reads ENHRY; CDR2 reads SYGVKD. V dropped 10 bases and J dropped 5 bases, with 21 bases sitting between them.

The chain employs TRBV18 and TRBJ2-1, with TRBD2 matching over 10 bases. The CDR3 is made up of 17 amino acids. The germline CDR1 and CDR2 sequences are KGHSH and LQKENI. V was clipped by 1 base and J by 0 bases; unmatched bases: 3. The CDR3 DNA is TGTGCCAGCTCACCACTACTAGCGGGGAGCTCCTACAATGAGCAGTTCTTC. It translates to CASSPLLAGSSYNEQFF.

This rearrangement joins TRBV4-1 to TRBJ2-1; 13 nucleotides match TRBD2. The V gene's germline CDR1 is MGHRA and CDR2 YSYEKL. This CDR3 is built from 16 residues. With 3 bases clipped from V and 6 bases from J, the junction kept 5 bases outside the gene matches. The DNA of the CDR3 is TGCGCCAGCAGCCATCAACTAGCGGGAGGGTCCAATGAGCAGTTCTTC. This gives the protein CASSHQLAGGSNEQFF.

The J gene is TRBJ2-1, the V gene TRBV29-1; 16 positions agree with TRBD2. Germline CDR1 SQVTM, CDR2 ANQGSEA. J gave up 9 bases and V 4 bases, and 15 bases lay outside the gene matches. The CDR3 runs to 18 residues. The CDR3 nucleotides are TGCAGCGTTGGCATGGCCTCCGGGACTAGCGGGAGGGGGGGTGAGCAGTTCTTC. Its translation: CSVGMASGTSGRGGEQFF.

The V gene is TRBV28, the J gene TRBJ2-7, with D possibly matching TRBD2 (5 bases). The V end was cut by 6 bases, the J end by 0 bases, with 18 bases between. Germline loops: CDR1 MDHEN, CDR2 SYDVKM. The CDR3 length is 16 residues. The CDR3: CASSQIGGILSYEQYF. CDR3 in DNA: TGTGCCAGCAGCCAGATCGGAGGAATACTCTCCTACGAGCAGTACTTC.